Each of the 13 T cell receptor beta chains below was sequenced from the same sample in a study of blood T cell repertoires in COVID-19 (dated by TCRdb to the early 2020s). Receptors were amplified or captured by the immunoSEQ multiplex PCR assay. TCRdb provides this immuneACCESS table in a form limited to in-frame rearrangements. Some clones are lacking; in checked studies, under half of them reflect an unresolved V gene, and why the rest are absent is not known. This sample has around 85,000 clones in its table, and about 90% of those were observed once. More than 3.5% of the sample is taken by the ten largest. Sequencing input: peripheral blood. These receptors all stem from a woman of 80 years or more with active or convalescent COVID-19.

CDR3 loop: CASRGTANQPQHF. CDR3 nucleotide sequence: TGTGCCAGCAGGGGGACAGCAAATCAGCCCCAGCATTTT. The V and J genes are TRBV6-5 and TRBJ1-5; 7 bases line up with TRBD1. The CDR3 is 13 amino acids. CDR1 and CDR2 (germline): MNHEY, SVGAGI. The junction had 3 bases not matched to a gene; V was cut back by 6 bases and J by 4 bases.

For the CDR3, the DNA is TGTGCCAGCAGCCCAGGGTTAACCTACAATGAGCAGTTCTTC. Its protein is CASSPGLTYNEQFF. This chain connects TRBV4-2 to TRBJ2-1; tentative D call: TRBD1 (5 bases). This CDR3 is built from 14 residues. The germline CDR1 and CDR2 sequences are LGHNA and YNFKEQ. Trimming removed 4 bases at V and 2 bases at J, with 9 bases between.

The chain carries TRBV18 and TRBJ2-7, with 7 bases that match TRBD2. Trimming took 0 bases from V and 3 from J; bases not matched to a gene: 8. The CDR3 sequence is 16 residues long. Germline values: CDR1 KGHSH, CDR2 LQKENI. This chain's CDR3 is CASSPPPPAGNYEQYF. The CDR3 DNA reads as TGTGCCAGCTCACCACCCCCCCCAGCGGGGAACTACGAGCAGTACTTC.

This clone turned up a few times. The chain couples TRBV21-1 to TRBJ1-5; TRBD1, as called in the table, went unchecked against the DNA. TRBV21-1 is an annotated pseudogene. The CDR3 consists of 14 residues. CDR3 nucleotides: TGTGCCAGCAGCAAGACAGGGGGCGGACAGCCCCAGCATTTT. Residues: CASSKTGGGQPQHF.

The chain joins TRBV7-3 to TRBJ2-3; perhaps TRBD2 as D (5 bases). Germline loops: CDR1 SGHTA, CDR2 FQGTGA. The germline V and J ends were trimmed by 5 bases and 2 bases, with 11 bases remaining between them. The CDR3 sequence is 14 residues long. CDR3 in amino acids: CASSQLGNTDTQYF. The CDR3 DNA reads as TGTGCCAGCAGCCAACTAGGGAACACAGATACGCAGTATTTT.

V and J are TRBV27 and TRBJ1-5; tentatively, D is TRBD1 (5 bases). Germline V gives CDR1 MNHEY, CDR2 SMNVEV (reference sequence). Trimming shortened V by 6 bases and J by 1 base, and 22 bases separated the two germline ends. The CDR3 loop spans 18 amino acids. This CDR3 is CASRSMGGDRRSNQPQHF. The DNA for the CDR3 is TGTGCCAGCAGATCGATGGGGGGGGATCGTAGGAGCAATCAGCCCCAGCATTTT.

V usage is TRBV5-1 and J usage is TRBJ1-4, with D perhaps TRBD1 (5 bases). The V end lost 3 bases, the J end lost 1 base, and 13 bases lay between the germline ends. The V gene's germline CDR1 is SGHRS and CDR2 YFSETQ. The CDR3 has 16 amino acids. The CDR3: CASSWRGGGTNEKLFF. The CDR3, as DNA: TGCGCCAGCAGCTGGCGGGGGGGTGGAACTAATGAAAAACTGTTTTTT.

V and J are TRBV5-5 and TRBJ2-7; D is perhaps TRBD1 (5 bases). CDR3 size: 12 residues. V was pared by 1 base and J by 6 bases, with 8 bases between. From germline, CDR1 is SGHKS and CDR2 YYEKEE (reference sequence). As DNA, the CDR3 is TGTGCCAGCAGCTTGAACAGGATCGAGCAGTACTTC. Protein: CASSLNRIEQYF.

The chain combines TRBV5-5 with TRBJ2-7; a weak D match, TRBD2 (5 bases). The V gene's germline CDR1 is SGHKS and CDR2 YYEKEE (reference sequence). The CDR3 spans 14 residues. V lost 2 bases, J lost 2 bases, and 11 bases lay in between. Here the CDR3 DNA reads TGTGCCAGCAGCTTAGCGGTAGGACCCTACGAGCAGTACTTC. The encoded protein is CASSLAVGPYEQYF.

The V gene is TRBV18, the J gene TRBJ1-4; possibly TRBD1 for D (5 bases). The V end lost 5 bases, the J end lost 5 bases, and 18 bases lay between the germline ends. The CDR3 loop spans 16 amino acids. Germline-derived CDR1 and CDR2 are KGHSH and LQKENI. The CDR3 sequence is CASSFLDSSLNEKLFF. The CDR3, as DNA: TGTGCCAGCTCATTTTTAGACAGTTCTCTGAATGAAAAACTGTTTTTT.

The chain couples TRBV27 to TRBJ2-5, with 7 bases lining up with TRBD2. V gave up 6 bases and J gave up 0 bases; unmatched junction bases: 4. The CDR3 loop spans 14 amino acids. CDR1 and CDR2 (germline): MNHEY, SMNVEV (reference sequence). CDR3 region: CASSAGLNQETQYF. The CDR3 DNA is TGTGCCAGCAGCGCGGGACTAAACCAAGAGACCCAGTACTTC.

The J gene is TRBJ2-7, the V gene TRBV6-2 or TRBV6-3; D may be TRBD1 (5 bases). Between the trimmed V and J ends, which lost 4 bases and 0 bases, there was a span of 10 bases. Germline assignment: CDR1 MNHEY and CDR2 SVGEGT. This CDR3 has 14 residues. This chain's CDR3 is CASSWMTASYEQYF. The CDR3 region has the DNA TGTGCCAGCAGTTGGATGACAGCCTCCTACGAGCAGTACTTC.

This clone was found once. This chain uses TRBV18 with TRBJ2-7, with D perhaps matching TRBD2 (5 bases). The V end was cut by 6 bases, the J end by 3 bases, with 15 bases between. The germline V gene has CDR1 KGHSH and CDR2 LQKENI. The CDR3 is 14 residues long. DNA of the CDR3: TGTGCCAGCTCCCCGGCTGGACTCGACTACGAGCAGTACTTC. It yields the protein CASSPAGLDYEQYF.